The sequence of this TCR beta chain was determined in a study of T cells in localized non-small cell lung cancer. Data came from immunoSEQ multiplex PCR; TCRdb stores just in-frame clones and leaves some out. The table includes approximately 50,000 clones, 85% to 90% detected once. With 4 bases clipped from V and 7 bases from J, the junction kept 12 bases outside the gene matches. Germline CDR1 reads SGHNT; CDR2 reads YYREEE (reference sequence). CDR3 length: 15 residues. Overall study results and limits: Among blood samples, higher T cell density accompanied longer overall survival. Compared with tumor, uninvolved adjacent lung displayed greater T cell clonality, ranking highest overall. As only one tumor region underwent sequencing, heterogeneity remains possible. Median about 56 top-100 tumor clones were shared with paired adjacent lung.

This clone was recorded once. Its matching antigen is unknown. The sample in question was PBMCs, obtained before any cancer treatment. The chain carries TRBV5-4 and TRBJ1-2; 8 bases align to TRBD1. This clonotype was obtained from a man aged 40 to 75 with stage II lung adenocarcinoma. The CDR3 loop is CASSLGTGGPGGYTF. In nucleotides, the CDR3 is TGTGCCAGCAGCCTAGGGACAGGAGGGCCCGGTGGCTACACCTTC.